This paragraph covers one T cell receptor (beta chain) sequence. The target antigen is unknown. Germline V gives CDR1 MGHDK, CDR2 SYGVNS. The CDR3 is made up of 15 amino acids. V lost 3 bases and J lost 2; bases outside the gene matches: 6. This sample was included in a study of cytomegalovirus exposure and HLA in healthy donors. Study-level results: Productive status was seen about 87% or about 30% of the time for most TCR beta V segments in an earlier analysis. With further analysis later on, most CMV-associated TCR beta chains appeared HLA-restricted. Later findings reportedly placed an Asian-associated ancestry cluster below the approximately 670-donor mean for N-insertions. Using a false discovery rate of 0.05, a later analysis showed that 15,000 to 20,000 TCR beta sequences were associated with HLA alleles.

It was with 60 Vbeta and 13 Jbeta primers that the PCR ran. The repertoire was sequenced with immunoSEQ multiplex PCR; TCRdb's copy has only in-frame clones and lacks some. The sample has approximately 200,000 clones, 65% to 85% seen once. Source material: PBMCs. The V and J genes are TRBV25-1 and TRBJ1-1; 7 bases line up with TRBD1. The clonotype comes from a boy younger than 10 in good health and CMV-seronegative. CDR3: CASSEKDRYNTEAFF. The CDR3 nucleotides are TGTGCCAGCAGTGAGAAGGACAGGTATAACACTGAAGCTTTCTTT.